This TCR beta chain appears in the sequencing data of a study of T-cell reconstitution after alpha-beta-depleted transplantation in children. The study, taken as a whole, reports: TCRbeta diversity was high at day 60 in some patients (a result of surviving recipient T cells and thymic progenitors). T-cell counts and diversity at one year post-transplant came mainly from newly produced T cells. Alpha-beta T cells about two months after transplant reportedly derived from several hundred expanded graft clones.

It was with unique molecular identifiers that the TCRbeta library was prepared. TCRdb processed the PCR reads anew with MiXCR; each CDR3 protein has one entry. The sample includes 300,000 to 400,000 distinct CDR3 sequences, roughly 25% seen only once; the top ten take roughly 9.8%. Looked up from germline, CDR1 is SGHRS and CDR2 is YFSETQ. V lost 0 bases to trimming and J lost 0 bases, with 13 bases between them. There are 16 residues in the CDR3. This clonotype has just a few counts. Its antigen is unknown. The V gene is TRBV5-1, the J gene TRBJ2-7; a possible D gene is TRBD2 (5 bases). The material sequenced was PBMCs, mostly from graft donor cells, taken 180 days after TCRalphabeta/CD19-depleted stem cell transplant. The sequence came from a male patient between 10 and 17 years old who had a stem cell transplant for acute lymphoblastic leukemia, so the T cells may come from the graft donor. Written as DNA, the CDR3 is TGCGCCAGCAGCTTGGGCCGGTTGGGGAGCTCCTACGAGCAGTACTTC. It yields the protein CASSLGRLGSSYEQYF.